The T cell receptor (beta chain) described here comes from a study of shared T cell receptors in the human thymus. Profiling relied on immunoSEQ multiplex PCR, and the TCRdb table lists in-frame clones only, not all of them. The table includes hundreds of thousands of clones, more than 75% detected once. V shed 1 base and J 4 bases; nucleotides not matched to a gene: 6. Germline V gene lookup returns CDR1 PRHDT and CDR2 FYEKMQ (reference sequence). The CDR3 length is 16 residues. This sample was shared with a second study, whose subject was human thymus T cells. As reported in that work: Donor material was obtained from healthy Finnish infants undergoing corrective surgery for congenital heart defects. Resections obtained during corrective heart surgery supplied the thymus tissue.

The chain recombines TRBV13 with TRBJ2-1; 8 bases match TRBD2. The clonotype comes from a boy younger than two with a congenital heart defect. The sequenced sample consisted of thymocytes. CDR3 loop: CASSLEGSGKYNEQFF. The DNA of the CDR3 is TGTGCCAGCAGCTTAGAAGGTAGCGGGAAGTACAATGAGCAGTTCTTC. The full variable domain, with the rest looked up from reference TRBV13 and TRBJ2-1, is AAGVIQSPRHLIKEKRETATLKCYPIPRHDTVYWYQQGPGQDPQFLISFYEKMQSDKGSIPDRFSAQQFSDYHSELNMSSLELGDSALYFCASSLEGSGKYNEQFFGPGTRLTVL.